This T cell receptor (beta chain) was captured by sequencing in a study of T cell responses to AZD1222 COVID-19 vaccine. This clone was seen just once. Clones were sequenced by immunoSEQ multiplex PCR, and TCRdb holds only the in-frame ones, with some missing. The repertoire consists of roughly 97,000 clones, with roughly nine tenths occurring once and the leading ten covering around 3.3%. Specimen: peripheral blood, collected 28 days after the second dose of the MenACWY control vaccine. This TCR was sampled from an adult who received the MenACWY meningococcal vaccine as a control.

The CDR3 region is CASNRGGGNGYTF. The CDR3 coding sequence is TGTGCCAGCAACCGAGGAGGGGGCAATGGCTACACCTTC. V gene TRBV19 combines with J gene TRBJ1-2; 7 nucleotides match TRBD1. There are 13 residues in the CDR3. After removal of 9 bases from V and 6 bases from J, the junction contained 10 bases not matched to a gene. CDR1 and CDR2 (germline): LNHDA, SQIVND (reference sequence).